This T cell receptor (beta chain) was observed in a study of T cell responses to AZD1222 COVID-19 vaccine. Whole-study findings and limits: Donor demographics were predominantly white British with a female majority; clonal diversity may be underestimated. Spike-specific TCR breadth and depth went up after people got two AZD1222 doses.

On this clone: The antigen remains undetermined.

Some second doses came at about 4 weeks and others at about 12 weeks; these were pooled. The germline gives CDR1 SQVTM, CDR2 ANQGSEA. The CDR3 sequence is 10 residues long. V dropped 4 bases and J dropped 8 bases, with 8 bases sitting between them. Some clones are missing from TCRdb's copy, which holds only in-frame ones; the method was immunoSEQ multiplex PCR. This sample has fewer than 100,000 clones, with about 90% found just once. This TCR was sampled from an adult who received the AZD1222 COVID-19 vaccine. Source: peripheral blood, taken 28 days after the second AZD1222 dose. V is TRBV29-1 and J is TRBJ1-2; D unclear. CDR3 nucleotide sequence: TGCAGCGTTGGTGAGAGCGGCTACACCTTC. Protein product: CSVGESGYTF.